This passage covers 23 T cell receptor beta chains from one sample sequenced in a study of cytomegalovirus exposure and HLA in healthy donors. PCR was performed using 60 Vbeta and 13 Jbeta primers. Produced via immunoSEQ multiplex PCR; TCRdb's table is partial and in-frame only. Here the sample table reports some 48,000 clones. Material: PBMCs. These receptors all come from a male donor in good health and CMV-seropositive.

CDR3 amino acids: CASSGGRPITYEQYF. The CDR3, as DNA: TGTGCCAGCAGTGGAGGCAGGCCGATTACCTACGAGCAGTACTTC. The rearrangement links TRBV5-6 to TRBJ2-7, with a possible D match to TRBD2 (5 bases). The V gene's germline CDR1 is SGHDT and CDR2 YYEEEE. The CDR3 sequence is 15 residues long. Trimming took 5 bases from V and 2 from J, leaving 17 bases between them. Based on the CDR3 plus reference TRBV5-6 and TRBJ2-7, the full variable domain is DAGVTQSPTHLIKTRGQQVTLRCSPKSGHDTVSWYQQALGQGPQFIFQYYEEEERQRGNFPDRFSGHQFPNYSSELNVNALLLGDSALYLCASSGGRPITYEQYFGPGTRLTVT.

This chain uses TRBV5-4 with TRBJ2-1; TRBD1 aligns across 9 bases. The germline V gene has CDR1 SGHNT and CDR2 YYREEE (reference sequence). The length of the CDR3 is 15 residues. J was trimmed by 6 bases and V by 4 bases; bases with no gene match: 8. CDR3 sequence: CASSARDRVSNEQFF. CDR3 coding DNA: TGTGCCAGCAGCGCCCGGGACAGGGTTTCCAATGAGCAGTTCTTC.

The genes are TRBV29-1 and TRBJ1-4, with D tentatively TRBD1 (5 bases). The CDR3 runs to 12 residues. CDR1 and CDR2 from the germline V gene are SQVTM and ANQGSEA. The V end was cut by 2 bases, the J end by 12 bases, with 13 bases between. Here the CDR3 reads CSVELTGLELFF. The CDR3 region has the DNA TGCAGCGTTGAACTTACAGGTTTGGAACTGTTTTTT.

CDR3 in DNA: TGCAGTGTCGGTGATCAGCCCCAGCATTTT. This codes for CSVGDQPQHF. The genes are TRBV20-1 and TRBJ1-5; D is unclear. Trimming shortened V by 7 bases and J by 5 bases, and 6 bases separated the two germline ends. Germline CDR1 DFQATT, CDR2 SNEGSKA (reference sequence). This CDR3 has 10 residues.

The chain has TRBV9 and TRBJ2-1; D gene ambiguous. CDR3 size: 11 residues. Trimming cost V 0 bases and J 9 bases, with 4 bases left between them. Germline CDR1 SGDLS, CDR2 YYNGEE. CDR3 coding DNA: TGTGCCAGCAGCGTAGAAGCTGAGCAGTTCTTC. It yields the protein CASSVEAEQFF.

The chain recombines TRBV7-9 with TRBJ2-1; 11 bases are shared with TRBD2. Germline trimming cut 5 bases from V and 9 bases from J; bases unmatched to any gene: 18. CDR1 is SEHNR, CDR2 FQNEAQ, per germline (reference sequence). This CDR3 is built from 18 residues. The DNA of the CDR3 is TGTGCCAGCAGCAGCAGGTGGAGGGGGCTAGCGGGGGGAGGTGAGCAGTTCTTC. Translated, it gives CASSSRWRGLAGGGEQFF.

Note on this clone: The junction departs from the called germline gene at one end, perhaps through a read error. This rearrangement joins TRBV5-1 to TRBJ2-5, with D possibly TRBD1 on 6 matching bases. This CDR3 is built from 14 residues. The germline CDR1 and CDR2 sequences are SGHRS and YFSETQ. CDR3 amino acids: CASSPGTTQGTQYF. The CDR3 region has the DNA TGCGCCAGCTCCCCCGGGACAACCCAAGGGACCCAGTACTTC.

This chain joins TRBV4-1 and TRBJ1-1, with D maybe TRBD1 (6 bases). V was pared by 4 bases and J by 1 base, with 19 bases between. The CDR3 has 17 amino acids. The germline CDR1 and CDR2 sequences are MGHRA and YSYEKL. The CDR3 is CASSRSDLGGPNTEAFF. In DNA, the CDR3 is TGCGCCAGCAGCCGCTCTGATTTGGGGGGGCCGAACACTGAAGCTTTCTTT.

The chain links TRBV30 to TRBJ1-5; 7 bases are a match to TRBD1. Trimming took 6 bases from V and 6 from J; bases not matched to a gene: 8. There are 13 residues in the CDR3. Per the germline V gene, CDR1 is GTSNPN and CDR2 is SVGIG (reference sequence). DNA of the CDR3: TGTGCCTGCCAAGGGGGCGACGGTCAGCCCCAGCATTTT. Amino acids: CACQGGDGQPQHF.

The chain employs TRBV7-8 and TRBJ2-4, with TRBD2 identical over 10 bases. Germline V CDR1 and CDR2: SGHVS, FQNEAQ. CDR3 length: 14 residues. With V trimmed by 5 bases and J by 5 bases, 3 bases remained unmatched. CDR3 sequence reads: CASSLLAGENIQYF. CDR3 coding DNA: TGTGCCAGCAGCCTCCTAGCGGGGGAAAACATTCAGTACTTC.

The CDR3 here is CAWKRTGNEKLFF. The CDR3 DNA follows: TGTGCCTGGAAGAGGACAGGCAATGAAAAACTGTTTTTT. The chain joins TRBV30 to TRBJ1-4; 7 bases fit TRBD1. CDR1 GTSNPN and CDR2 SVGIG come from the germline V gene (reference sequence). The CDR3 spans 13 residues. The V gene end was trimmed by 4 bases and the J gene end by 5 bases; junction bases not matched to a gene: 4.

The V gene is TRBV20-1, the J gene TRBJ2-3; maybe TRBD1 (5 bases). The CDR3 length is 11 residues. With 6 bases removed from V and 6 bases from J, the gap between germline ends came to 10 bases. Per germline, CDR1 DFQATT and CDR2 SNEGSKA (reference sequence). CDR3 in amino acids: CSALKGDTQYF. CDR3 DNA: TGCAGTGCCCTTAAGGGGGATACGCAGTATTTT.

The J gene is TRBJ2-5, the V gene TRBV28; D unresolved. The J call may be incorrect, as the DNA end agrees better with TRBJ2-7. Germline V CDR1 and CDR2: MDHEN, SYDVKM. CDR3 length equals 12 residues. The CDR3 sequence is CASSFSSYEQYF. The CDR3 DNA reads as TGTGCCAGCAGTTTTTCGTCCTACGAGCAGTACTTC.

The rearrangement links TRBV7-9 to TRBJ2-7, with 9 bases aligning to TRBD1. CDR1 and CDR2 from the germline V gene are SEHNR and FQNEAQ (reference sequence). J gave up 12 bases and V 4 bases, and 10 bases lay outside the gene matches. This CDR3 is built from 13 residues. CDR3 DNA: TGTGCCAGCAGCTCAGACCGGGACAGGGAGGCGTACTTC. Translating gives CASSSDRDREAYF. Drawing the rest from reference TRBV7-9 and TRBJ2-7, the complete variable domain is DTGVSQNPRHKITKRGQNVTFRCDPISEHNRLYWYRQTLGQGPEFLTYFQNEAQLEKSRLLSDRFSAERPKGSFSTLEIQRTEQGDSAMYLCASSSDRDREAYFGPGTRLTVT.

About this clone itself: A junction boundary mismatches the germline segment, possibly from a read error. This sequence joins TRBV6-5 and TRBJ2-7; possible D gene TRBD1, 6 bases. The V gene's germline CDR1 is MNHEY and CDR2 SVGAGI. The CDR3 length is 16 residues. The CDR3 DNA reads as TGTGCCGGCAGTTACTCCACCCCCGACAGGCTGGACGAGCAGTACTTC. Protein sequence: CAGSYSTPDRLDEQYF.

The chain links TRBV27 to TRBJ2-3, with D possibly TRBD2 on 6 matching bases. Per the germline V gene, CDR1 is MNHEY and CDR2 is SMNVEV (reference sequence). The CDR3 runs 14 residues. V was shortened by 6 bases and J by 5 bases, with 15 bases between the two germline ends. Written as DNA, the CDR3 is TGTGCCAGCAGGCTACTGGAGGGTGGAGATACGCAGTATTTT. It is translated as CASRLLEGGDTQYF.

The J gene is TRBJ1-5, the V gene TRBV10-3, with D uncertain. Germline V gene data show CDR1 as ENHRY and CDR2 as SYGVKD. This CDR3 region has 12 residues. The V and J ends lost 3 bases and 5 bases respectively, with 5 bases between them. CDR3: CAISDGDQPQHF. The DNA of the CDR3 is TGTGCCATCAGTGACGGAGATCAGCCCCAGCATTTT.

The V and J genes are TRBV5-1 and TRBJ1-2; D unresolved. With 0 bases removed from V and 7 bases from J, the gap between germline ends came to 10 bases. CDR3 length equals 13 residues. CDR1 SGHRS and CDR2 YFSETQ come from the germline V gene. The CDR3, as DNA: TGCGCCAGCAGCTTGGGCCAGGCGATTGGCTACACCTTC. It yields the protein CASSLGQAIGYTF.

The rearrangement links TRBV7-9 to TRBJ1-1, with D perhaps matching TRBD1 (5 bases). This CDR3 has 13 amino acids. V lost 5 bases and J 1 base, leaving 8 bases between the germline ends. Germline V gene sequence: CDR1 SEHNR, CDR2 FQNEAQ (reference sequence). The CDR3 sequence is CASSTDRNTEAFF. The CDR3 DNA is TGTGCCAGCAGCACCGACAGGAACACTGAAGCTTTCTTT.

V and J are TRBV9 and TRBJ1-5; D is undetermined. The CDR3 is made up of 15 amino acids. Trimming shortened V by 7 bases and J by 1 base, and 15 bases separated the two germline ends. Germline CDR1 and CDR2: SGDLS and YYNGEE. The CDR3 nucleotides read TGTGCCAGCTCCTCCGAGGAGGGAAGCAATCAGCCCCAGCATTTT. Translating gives CASSSEEGSNQPQHF.

This chain connects TRBV18 to TRBJ1-3; D gene uncertain. In germline, CDR1 is KGHSH, CDR2 LQKENI. The CDR3 covers 13 residues. Trimming shortened V by 3 bases and J by 0 bases, and 3 bases separated the two germline ends. The CDR3 nucleotides read TGTGCCAGCTCACCTATCTCTGGAAACACCATATATTTT. Translating gives CASSPISGNTIYF.

This sequence joins TRBV9 and TRBJ1-2; TRBD1 matches 8 bases. In germline, CDR1 is SGDLS, CDR2 YYNGEE. J gave up 7 bases and V 5 bases, and 4 bases lay outside the gene matches. CDR3 length: 12 residues. CDR3 loop: CASRTGVGGYTF. The CDR3 DNA reads TGTGCCAGCAGGACAGGGGTCGGTGGCTACACCTTC.

The V call is TRBV4-1, the J call TRBJ2-2, with a tentative D call TRBD2 (5 bases). Germline CDR1 and CDR2: MGHRA and YSYEKL. The CDR3 loop spans 15 amino acids. Deletions cut 6 bases from V and 1 base from J, with 12 bases between. CDR3 residues: CASSGERLNTGELFF. Written as DNA, the CDR3 is TGCGCCAGCAGTGGGGAGAGGCTGAACACCGGGGAGCTGTTTTTT.